This T cell receptor beta chain was recovered during a study of coeliac disease. Study-wide background: The study queried TRBV7-2 bias without high-resolution HLA data. Broader study findings: Only 1 of 6 controls, but 9 of 18 coeliac samples, showed published gliadin-specific TRB sequences. Largely private TRB repertoires meant most sequences were sample-unique.

This CDR3 comprises 14 residues. The ends lost 6 bases at V and 6 bases at J; junction bases unmatched: 5. The germline V gene has CDR1 MNHEY and CDR2 SVGAGI. For this clone: Its antigen is as yet unknown.

Measured with immunoSEQ multiplex PCR; TCRdb has only the in-frame clones, and not every one. The sample lists several thousand clones; around 63% were seen once. The V gene is TRBV6-5, the J gene TRBJ1-4; 9 nucleotides match TRBD1. Material: lamina propria lymphocytes from the gut. This receptor was obtained from a woman aged 60 to 75 with active celiac disease. The CDR3 sequence: CASSWTGVDEKLFF. CDR3 DNA sequence: TGTGCCAGCAGCTGGACAGGGGTTGATGAAAAACTGTTTTTT.